These 5 T cell receptor beta chains share one sample of origin, sequenced in a study of tumor and adjacent non-tumor tissue in lung cancer. The library came from three nested PCR rounds adapted from ARM-PCR protocols. TCRdb reprocessed the multiplex PCR reads with MiXCR, giving one entry per CDR3 protein. The sample yields some 70,000 distinct CDR3 sequences, around 70% seen once. This sample's RNA came from whole unsorted tissue. This non-tumor lung sample came from over 3 cm beyond the tumor edge. Sample: distant non-tumor lung tissue. The receptors derive from a woman aged 45-59 years with non-small cell lung cancer.

The chain joins TRBV5-1 to TRBJ2-2; TRBD2 matches 14 bases. CDR3 length equals 16 residues. The germline gives CDR1 SGHRS, CDR2 YFSETQ. V lost 6 bases, J lost 4 bases, and 5 bases stayed unmatched. The CDR3 bases are TGCGCCAGCACGAGACTAGCGGGAGGGAGCACCGGGGAGCTGTTTTTT. Its protein product is CASTRLAGGSTGELFF.

The chain has TRBV28 and TRBJ2-3; TRBD2 agrees at 12 bases. CDR3 length: 15 amino acids. V was pared by 7 bases and J by 4 bases, with 6 bases of the junction left unmatched. In germline, CDR1 is MDHEN, CDR2 SYDVKM. The CDR3 sequence: CASTLAGGDSDTQYF. The CDR3 DNA follows: TGTGCCAGCACCCTAGCGGGAGGGGATTCAGATACGCAGTATTTT.

This clonotype appeared a few times. A read error may explain this, as a much larger clone is one base away. The rearrangement links TRBV20-1 to TRBJ2-7; a weak D match, TRBD2 (5 bases). CDR1 and CDR2 from the germline V gene are DFQATT and SNEGSKA (reference sequence). The CDR3 contains 14 residues. The CDR3 DNA follows: TGCAGTACTAGAGGGTCAGCGGCTGCCTACGAGCAGTACTTC. This encodes CSTRGSAAAYEQYF.

V usage is TRBV20-1 and J usage is TRBJ1-6, with a tentative D call TRBD1 (6 bases). From germline, CDR1 is DFQATT and CDR2 SNEGSKA (reference sequence). The CDR3 has 14 residues. Trimming took 6 bases from V and 11 from J, leaving 20 bases between them. CDR3 nucleotides: TGCAGTGCGAGTAGGGACACGGGCAATCCACCCCTCCACTTT. Translated: CSASRDTGNPPLHF.

With respect to this clonotype: This may be a read error: a much more frequent sequence differs by one nucleotide. The genes are TRBV5-1 and TRBJ2-2; 9 bases map to TRBD1. CDR3 length: 14 amino acids. Per the germline V gene, CDR1 is SGHRS and CDR2 is YFSETQ. The CDR3 DNA reads TGCGCCAGCAGCACCGGGACAGGGTCCGGGGAGATGTTTTTT. Its protein is CASSTGTGSGEMFF.